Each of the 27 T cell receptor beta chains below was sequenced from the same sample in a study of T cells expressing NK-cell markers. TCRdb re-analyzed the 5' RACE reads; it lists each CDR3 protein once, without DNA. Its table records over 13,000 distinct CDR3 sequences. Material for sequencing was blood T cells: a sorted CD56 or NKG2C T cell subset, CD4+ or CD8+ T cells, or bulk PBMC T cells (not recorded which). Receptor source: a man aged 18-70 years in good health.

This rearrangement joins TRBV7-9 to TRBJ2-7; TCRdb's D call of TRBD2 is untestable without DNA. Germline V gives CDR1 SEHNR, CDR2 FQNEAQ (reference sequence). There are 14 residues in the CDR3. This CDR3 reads CASSFYSPEYEQYF.

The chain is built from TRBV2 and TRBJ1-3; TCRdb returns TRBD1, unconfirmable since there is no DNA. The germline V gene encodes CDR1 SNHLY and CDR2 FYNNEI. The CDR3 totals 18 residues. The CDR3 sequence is CASTGGENYRGLGNTIYF.

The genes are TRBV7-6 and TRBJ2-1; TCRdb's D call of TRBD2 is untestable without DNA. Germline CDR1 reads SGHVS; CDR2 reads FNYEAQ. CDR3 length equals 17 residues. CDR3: CASSLETSGSSYNEQFF. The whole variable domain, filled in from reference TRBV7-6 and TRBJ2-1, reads GAGVSQSPRYKVTKRGQDVALRCDPISGHVSLYWYRQALGQGPEFLTYFNYEAQQDKSGLPNDRFSAERPEGSISTLTIQRTEQRDSAMYRCASSLETSGSSYNEQFFGPGTRLTVL.

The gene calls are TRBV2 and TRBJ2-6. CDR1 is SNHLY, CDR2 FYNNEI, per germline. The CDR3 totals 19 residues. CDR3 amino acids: CASSEALQGISSGANVLTF.

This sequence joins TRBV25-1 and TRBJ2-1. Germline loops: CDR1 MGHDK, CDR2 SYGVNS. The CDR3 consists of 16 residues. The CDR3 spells CASSEFSGLSHNEQFF.

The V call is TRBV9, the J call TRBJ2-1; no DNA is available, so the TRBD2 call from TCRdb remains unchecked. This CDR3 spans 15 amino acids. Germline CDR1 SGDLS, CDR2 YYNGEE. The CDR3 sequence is CASSVGPSGIGEQFF.

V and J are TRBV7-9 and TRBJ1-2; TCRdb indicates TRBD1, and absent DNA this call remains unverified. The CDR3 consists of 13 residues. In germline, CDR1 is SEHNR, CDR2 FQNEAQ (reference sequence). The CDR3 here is CASSSGTGHGYTF. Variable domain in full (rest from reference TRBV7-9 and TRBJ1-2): DTGVSQNPRHKITKRGQNVTFRCDPISEHNRLYWYRQTLGQGPEFLTYFQNEAQLEKSRLLSDRFSAERPKGSFSTLEIQRTEQGDSAMYLCASSSGTGHGYTFGSGTRLTVV.

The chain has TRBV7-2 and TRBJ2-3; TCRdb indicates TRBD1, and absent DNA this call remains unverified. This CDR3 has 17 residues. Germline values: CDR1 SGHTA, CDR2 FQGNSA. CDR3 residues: CASSYKYGTGFTDTQYF.

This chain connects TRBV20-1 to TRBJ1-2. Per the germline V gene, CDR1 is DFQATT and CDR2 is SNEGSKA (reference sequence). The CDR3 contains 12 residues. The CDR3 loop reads CSARYANYGYTF.

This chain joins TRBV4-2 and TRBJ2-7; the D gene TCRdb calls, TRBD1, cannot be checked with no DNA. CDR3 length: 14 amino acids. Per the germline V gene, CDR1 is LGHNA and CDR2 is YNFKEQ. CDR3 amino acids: CASRPDRGPWEQYF.

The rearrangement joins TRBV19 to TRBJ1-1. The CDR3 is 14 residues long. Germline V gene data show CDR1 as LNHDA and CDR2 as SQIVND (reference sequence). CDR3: CASSMRGMNTEAFF.

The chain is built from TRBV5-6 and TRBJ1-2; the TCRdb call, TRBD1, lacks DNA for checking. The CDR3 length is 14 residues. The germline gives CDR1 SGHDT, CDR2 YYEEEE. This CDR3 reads CASSLQGGEEGYTF.

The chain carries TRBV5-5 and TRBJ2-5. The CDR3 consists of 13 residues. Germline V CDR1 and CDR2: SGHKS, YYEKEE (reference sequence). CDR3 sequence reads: CASSLQSQETQYF. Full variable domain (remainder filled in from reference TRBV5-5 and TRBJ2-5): DAGVTQSPTHLIKTRGQQVTLRCSPISGHKSVSWYQQVLGQGPQFIFQYYEKEERGRGNFPDRFSARQFPNYSSELNVNALLLGDSALYLCASSLQSQETQYFGPGTRLLVL.

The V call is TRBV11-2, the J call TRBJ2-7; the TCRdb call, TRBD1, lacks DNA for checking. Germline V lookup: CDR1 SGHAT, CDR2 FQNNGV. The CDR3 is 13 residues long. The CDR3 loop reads CASSYGQGSEQYF.

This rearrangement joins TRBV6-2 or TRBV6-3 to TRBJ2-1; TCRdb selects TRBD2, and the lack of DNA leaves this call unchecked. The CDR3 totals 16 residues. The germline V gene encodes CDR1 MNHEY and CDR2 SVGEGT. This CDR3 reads CASNRRAGRTYNEQFF.

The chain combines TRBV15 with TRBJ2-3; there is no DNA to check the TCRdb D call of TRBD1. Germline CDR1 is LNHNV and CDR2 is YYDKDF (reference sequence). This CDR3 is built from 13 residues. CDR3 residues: CATSRGQGDTQYF.

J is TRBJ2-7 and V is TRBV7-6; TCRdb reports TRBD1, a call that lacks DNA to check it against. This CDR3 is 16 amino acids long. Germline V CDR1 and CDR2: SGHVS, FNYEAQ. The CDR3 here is CASSLGGVQGVYEQYF.

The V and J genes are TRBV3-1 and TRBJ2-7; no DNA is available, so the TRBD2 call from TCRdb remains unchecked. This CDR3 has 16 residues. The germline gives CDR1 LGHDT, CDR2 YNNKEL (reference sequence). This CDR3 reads CASSHYTSGSSYEQYF.

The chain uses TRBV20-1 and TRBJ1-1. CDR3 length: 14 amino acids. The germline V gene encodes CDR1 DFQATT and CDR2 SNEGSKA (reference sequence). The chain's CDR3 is CSASVSLMNTEAFF.

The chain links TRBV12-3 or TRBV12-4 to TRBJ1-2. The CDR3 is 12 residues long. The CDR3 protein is CASSSSLGGYTF.

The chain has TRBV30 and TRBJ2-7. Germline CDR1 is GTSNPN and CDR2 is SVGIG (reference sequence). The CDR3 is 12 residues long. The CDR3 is CAWALQGFEQYF. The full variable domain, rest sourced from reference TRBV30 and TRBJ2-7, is SQTIHQWPATLVQPVGSPLSLECTVEGTSNPNLYWYRQAAGRGLQLLFYSVGIGQISSEVPQNLSASRPQDRQFILSSKKLLLSDSGFYLCAWALQGFEQYFGPGTRLTVT.

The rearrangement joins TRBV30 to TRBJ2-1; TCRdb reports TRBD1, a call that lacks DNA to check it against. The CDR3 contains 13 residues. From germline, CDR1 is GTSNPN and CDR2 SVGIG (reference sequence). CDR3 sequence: CAWIGPPRNEQFF.

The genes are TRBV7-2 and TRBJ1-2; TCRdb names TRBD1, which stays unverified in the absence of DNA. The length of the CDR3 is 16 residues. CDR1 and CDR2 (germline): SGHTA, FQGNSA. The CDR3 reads CASSTFGGRTNYGYTF. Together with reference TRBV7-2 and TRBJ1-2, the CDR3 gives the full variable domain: GAGVSQSPSNKVTEKGKDVELRCDPISGHTALYWYRQSLGQGLEFLIYFQGNSAPDKSGLPSDRFSAERTGGSVSTLTIQRTQQEDSAVYLCASSTFGGRTNYGYTFGSGTRLTVV.

This CDR3 is CASSQDPAGGNNEQFF. The rearrangement joins TRBV4-2 to TRBJ2-1; TCRdb indicates TRBD2, and absent DNA this call remains unverified. CDR3 size: 16 residues. Germline V lookup: CDR1 LGHNA, CDR2 YNFKEQ.

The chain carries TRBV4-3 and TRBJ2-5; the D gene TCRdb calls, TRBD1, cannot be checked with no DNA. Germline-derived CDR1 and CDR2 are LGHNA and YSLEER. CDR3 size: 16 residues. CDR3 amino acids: CASSQDSRVRSQTQYF.

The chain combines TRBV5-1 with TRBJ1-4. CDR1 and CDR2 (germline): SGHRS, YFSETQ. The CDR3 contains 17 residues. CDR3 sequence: CASTSLGVGVNNEKLFF.

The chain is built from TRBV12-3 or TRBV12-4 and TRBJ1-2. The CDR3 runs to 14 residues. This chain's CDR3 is CASSLSAGRHGYTF.